A single sample gave rise to the 8 T cell receptor beta chains below, sequenced in a study of blood T cell repertoires in COVID-19. Using immunoSEQ multiplex PCR, the repertoire was profiled, and TCRdb retains in-frame clones only, with some absent. The profile shows 250,000 or so clones, 85% of them singletons. The material sequenced was peripheral blood. All receptors come from a woman aged 55-69 years with active or convalescent COVID-19.

In its sample, this clone was seen once. The chain carries TRBV10-2 and TRBJ2-3; D call uncertain. CDR1 WSHSY and CDR2 SAAADI come from the germline V gene. CDR3 length: 13 amino acids. Trimming left V 2 bases short and J 3 bases short, with 6 bases between. CDR3 residues: CASSEDITDTQYF. CDR3 DNA sequence: TGCGCCAGCAGTGAGGACATAACAGATACGCAGTATTTT.

The chain uses TRBV30 and TRBJ1-1; D unresolved. Germline CDR1 and CDR2: GTSNPN and SVGIG (reference sequence). V was cut by 3 bases and J by 5 bases, with 16 bases left in between. CDR3 length: 14 residues. The CDR3 sequence: CAWSSRGLWTEAFF. In nucleotides, the CDR3 is TGTGCCTGGAGCTCCCGGGGTTTGTGGACTGAAGCTTTCTTT.

The chain couples TRBV6-6 to TRBJ2-7; 7 positions agree with TRBD1. Germline V gene sequence: CDR1 MNHNY, CDR2 SVGAGI (reference sequence). Trimming removed 4 bases from V and 4 bases from J; junction bases left unmatched: 1. CDR3 length: 12 residues. CDR3 in DNA: TGTGCCAGCAGTTTACAGGGGTACGAGCAGTACTTC. Its translation is CASSLQGYEQYF.

This clone was counted a single time. V gene TRBV28 combines with J gene TRBJ2-3, with a possible D match to TRBD1 (5 bases). The CDR3 is 15 amino acids. The germline gives CDR1 MDHEN, CDR2 SYDVKM. Trimming left V 4 bases short and J 5 bases short, with 16 bases between. In DNA form, the CDR3 reads TGTGCCAGCAGTTCCTCACTGGGGCCCGTAGATACGCAGTATTTT. Its translation is CASSSSLGPVDTQYF.

The J gene is TRBJ1-5, the V gene TRBV4-2; the D is unclear. Looked up from germline, CDR1 is LGHNA and CDR2 is YNFKEQ. V lost 3 bases and J 8 bases, leaving 14 bases between the germline ends. The CDR3 runs 14 residues. As DNA, the CDR3 is TGTGCCAGCAGCCATACGGGGAGGGAGAAGCCCCAGCATTTT. Its protein is CASSHTGREKPQHF.

This clone is a singleton in its sample. V and J are TRBV7-3 and TRBJ1-6, with TRBD1 matching 7 bases. Unmatched junction bases numbered 3, after V lost 4 bases and J lost 6 bases. The CDR3 length is 14 residues. Looked up from germline, CDR1 is SGHTA and CDR2 is FQGTGA. In DNA form, the CDR3 reads TGTGCCAGCAGCTCGGGACAGCCTAATTCACCCCTCCACTTT. Encoded protein: CASSSGQPNSPLHF.

In DNA, the CDR3 is TGTGCCAGCGAGAGACAGGGAGACGGCTACACCTTC. Protein: CASERQGDGYTF. This chain joins TRBV25-1 and TRBJ1-2, with 7 nucleotides matching TRBD1. This CDR3 is 12 amino acids long. Germline V CDR1 and CDR2: MGHDK, SYGVNS. The V and J ends lost 8 bases and 8 bases, in that order; junction bases with no gene match: 8.

A word on this clone: One end of the junction varies from germline; a read error may be responsible. This chain connects TRBV27 to TRBJ1-1; D remains ambiguous. This CDR3 contains 15 residues. From germline, CDR1 is MNHEY and CDR2 SMNVEV (reference sequence). The CDR3 loop is CASSPRIGTNTKAFF. In DNA form, the CDR3 reads TGTGCCAGCAGTCCCCGAATCGGAACGAACACTAAAGCTTTCTTT.